The 19 T cell receptor beta chains in this list originate from one sample, sequenced in a study of T cells in Graves' hyperthyroidism and ophthalmopathy. Researchers amplified the TCR beta CDR3 regions from RNA transcripts. Primed by the HTBI set, a first-round RT-PCR was run on the TCR CDR3. TCRdb reprocessed the multiplex PCR reads with MiXCR, giving one entry per CDR3 protein. The sample has some 700,000 distinct CDR3 sequences; 15% to 20% are singletons. Sequenced input: blood. These receptors were collected from a man aged 45-60 years with Graves' hyperthyroidism.

This clonotype came up many times. The V and J genes are TRBV12-3 or TRBV12-4 and TRBJ2-2; D may be TRBD2 (5 bases). The V end lost 5 bases, the J end lost 13 bases, and 23 bases lay between the germline ends. The CDR3 sequence is 15 residues long. CDR3 region: CASSPTHSTGELLFF. DNA of the CDR3: TGTGCCAGCAGTCCAACACATTCCACCGGGGAGCTGCTGTTTTTT.

The gene calls are TRBV6-1 and TRBJ2-7, with 14 bases that match TRBD2. The CDR3 length is 15 residues. J lost 9 bases, V lost 3 bases, and 7 bases had no gene match. Germline V gene lookup returns CDR1 MNHNS and CDR2 SASEGT. This CDR3 is CASSDPGLAGVRQYF. The CDR3 nucleotides are TGTGCCAGCAGTGACCCGGGACTAGCGGGAGTGCGGCAGTACTTC.

The chain is built from TRBV20-1 and TRBJ1-5; TRBD1 matches 10 bases. The CDR3 has 14 residues. V dropped 6 bases and J dropped 7; count of bases not matched to a gene: 9. Germline CDR1 is DFQATT and CDR2 is SNEGSKA (reference sequence). CDR3 coding DNA: TGCAGTGCGTCTGGGACAGGGGTTTGGCAGCCCCAGCATTTT. Its translation is CSASGTGVWQPQHF.

The rearrangement joins TRBV10-2 to TRBJ2-3, with TRBD1 identical over 8 bases. The V gene's germline CDR1 is WSHSY and CDR2 SAAADI. J gave up 4 bases and V 5 bases, and 5 bases lay outside the gene matches. This CDR3 has 14 amino acids. CDR3 residues: CASSTDRGPDTQYF. The CDR3 DNA reads as TGCGCCAGCAGTACCGACAGGGGACCAGATACGCAGTATTTT.

This chain links TRBV19 with TRBJ1-1; maybe TRBD1 (5 bases). Germline-derived CDR1 and CDR2 are LNHDA and SQIVND (reference sequence). The CDR3 extends over 15 amino acids. The V end lost 0 bases, the J end lost 5 bases, and 13 bases lay between the germline ends. DNA of the CDR3: TGTGCCAGTAGTATAGAAGGGGAGGTGAGGACTGAAGCTTTCTTT. As protein: CASSIEGEVRTEAFF. Filled out from reference TRBV19 and TRBJ1-1, the complete variable domain reads DGGITQSPKYLFRKEGQNVTLSCEQNLNHDAMYWYRQDPGQGLRLIYYSQIVNDFQKGDIAEGYSVSREKKESFPLTVTSAQKNPTAFYLCASSIEGEVRTEAFFGQGTRLTVV.

This clonotype was observed a handful of times. This chain joins TRBV19 and TRBJ2-3, with 8 bases matching TRBD1. Germline assignment: CDR1 LNHDA and CDR2 SQIVND (reference sequence). The CDR3 totals 16 residues. V lost 4 bases to trimming and J lost 2 bases; unmatched junction nucleotides: 8. The CDR3 loop is CASSTSGTGTTDTQYF. CDR3 sequence (DNA): TGTGCCAGTAGTACGTCCGGGACAGGAACCACAGATACGCAGTATTTT.

This clonotype was detected ten times or more. CDR3 loop: CASSMGSSQETQYF. The DNA for the CDR3 is TGTGCCAGTAGTATGGGGAGTTCCCAAGAGACCCAGTACTTC. This chain connects TRBV19 to TRBJ2-5; possible D gene TRBD2, 5 bases. Germline CDR1 LNHDA, CDR2 SQIVND (reference sequence). The V end lost 3 bases, the J end lost 1 base, and 9 bases lay between the germline ends. CDR3 length equals 14 residues.

The chain links TRBV4-3 to TRBJ2-7, with D perhaps assigned TRBD1 or TRBD2 (5 bases each). V was clipped by 1 base and J by 2 bases, with 12 bases between them. CDR1 and CDR2 from the germline V gene are LGHNA and YSLEER. The CDR3 has 15 amino acids. The CDR3 coding sequence is TGCGCCAGCAGCCAAGTACTGGGGGTCCCCTACGAGCAGTACTTC. Its protein is CASSQVLGVPYEQYF.

The table lists this clonotype with many counts. This chain uses TRBV2 with TRBJ2-1, with TRBD1 identical over 12 bases. The CDR3 consists of 15 residues. Germline V gene lookup returns CDR1 SNHLY and CDR2 FYNNEI. The J segment lost 6 bases and the V segment lost 4 bases, leaving 4 bases of the junction unmatched. DNA of the CDR3: TGTGCCAGCAGTGTAGAGGGACAGGGGGCCAATGAGCAGTTCTTC. Encoded protein: CASSVEGQGANEQFF.

The V call is TRBV28, the J call TRBJ2-7; 9 bases line up with TRBD2. Trimming cost V 5 bases and J 1 base; bases outside gene matches: 6. From germline, CDR1 is MDHEN and CDR2 SYDVKM. This CDR3 has 15 amino acids. CDR3 DNA: TGTGCCAGCAGTACCCCGACTAGCGGTTCCTACGAGCAGTACTTC. Translated: CASSTPTSGSYEQYF.

This chain joins TRBV6-2 or TRBV6-3 and TRBJ1-1, with D possibly matching TRBD1 (6 bases). With 5 bases removed from V and 11 bases from J, the gap between germline ends came to 15 bases. Germline assignment: CDR1 MNHEY and CDR2 SVGEGT. The CDR3 totals 12 residues. The CDR3 DNA reads as TGTGCCAGCAGTGATTGGGACACTTGGGCTTTCTTT. Residues: CASSDWDTWAFF.

This clonotype was seen more than once but under ten times. This chain joins TRBV7-8 and TRBJ2-5; no clear D. The V end lost 5 bases, the J end lost 6 bases, and 16 bases lay between the germline ends. Germline V gene sequence: CDR1 SGHVS, CDR2 FQNEAQ. This CDR3 region has 14 residues. The CDR3 nucleotides read TGTGCCAGCAGCCCGCTCAGGCAGGAGAAGACCCAGTACTTC. Its protein product is CASSPLRQEKTQYF.

The chain combines TRBV27 with TRBJ1-6, with D tentatively TRBD1 (5 bases). CDR3 length: 15 amino acids. The germline V gene has CDR1 MNHEY and CDR2 SMNVEV (reference sequence). V lost 7 bases to trimming and J lost 6 bases, with 16 bases between them. The CDR3 DNA follows: TGTGCCAGCACCTTATCCCGACAGTCTAATTCACCCCTCCACTTT. It codes for CASTLSRQSNSPLHF.

This clonotype was detected many times. This chain links TRBV5-5 with TRBJ2-1; 8 positions agree with TRBD2. CDR3 length equals 16 residues. Germline values: CDR1 SGHKS, CDR2 YYEKEE (reference sequence). V dropped 3 bases and J dropped 0; count of bases not matched to a gene: 5. The CDR3 loop reads CASSSERGSSYNEQFF. In DNA, the CDR3 is TGTGCCAGCAGCTCCGAGCGGGGGAGCTCCTACAATGAGCAGTTCTTC.

This clonotype was seen ten or more times. The chain recombines TRBV12-3 or TRBV12-4 with TRBJ1-4, with no clear D. V was shortened by 7 bases and J by 0 bases, with 6 bases between the two germline ends. The CDR3 consists of 13 residues. As DNA, the CDR3 is TGTGCCAGCACGTCGACAACTAATGAAAAACTGTTTTTT. The encoded protein is CASTSTTNEKLFF.

The table lists this clonotype with many counts. V is TRBV30 and J is TRBJ1-5; the D gene is possibly TRBD1 (5 bases). The V and J ends lost 4 bases and 5 bases respectively, with 15 bases between them. CDR3 length: 14 residues. The germline V gene encodes CDR1 GTSNPN and CDR2 SVGIG (reference sequence). The CDR3 region has the DNA TGTGCCTGGACTCTTAAGGGGAGTTATCAGCCCCAGCATTTT. Its protein product is CAWTLKGSYQPQHF.

The chain is built from TRBV6-4 and TRBJ2-7; D is uncertain. The germline gives CDR1 MRHNA, CDR2 SNTAGT. Trimming stripped 4 bases from V and 2 bases from J, with 15 bases between. The CDR3 length is 15 residues. CDR3 sequence: CASSGTQDTPYEQYF. The CDR3 DNA reads as TGTGCCAGCAGTGGGACCCAGGATACACCCTACGAGCAGTACTTC.

In the case of this clonotype: A single base separates this from a much larger clone, so it may be a read error. The chain has TRBV6-2 or TRBV6-3 and TRBJ2-1; unclear D gene. Trimming cost V 6 bases and J 2 bases, with 23 bases left between them. There are 18 residues in the CDR3. CDR1 is MNHEY, CDR2 SVGEGT, per germline. CDR3 in amino acids: CASSPGPMSEFAYNEQFF. CDR3 sequence (DNA): TGTGCCAGCAGCCCTGGGCCCATGAGCGAGTTCGCCTACAATGAGCAGTTCTTC.

The count of this clonotype is one. The rearrangement uses TRBV4-3 and TRBJ2-7; perhaps TRBD1 as D (6 bases). Germline CDR1 LGHNA, CDR2 YSLEER. V dropped 3 bases and J dropped 1 base, with 13 bases sitting between them. The length of the CDR3 is 15 residues. The CDR3 reads CASSQPGGISYEQYF. The CDR3 DNA is TGCGCCAGCAGCCAGCCTGGGGGCATATCCTACGAGCAGTACTTC.